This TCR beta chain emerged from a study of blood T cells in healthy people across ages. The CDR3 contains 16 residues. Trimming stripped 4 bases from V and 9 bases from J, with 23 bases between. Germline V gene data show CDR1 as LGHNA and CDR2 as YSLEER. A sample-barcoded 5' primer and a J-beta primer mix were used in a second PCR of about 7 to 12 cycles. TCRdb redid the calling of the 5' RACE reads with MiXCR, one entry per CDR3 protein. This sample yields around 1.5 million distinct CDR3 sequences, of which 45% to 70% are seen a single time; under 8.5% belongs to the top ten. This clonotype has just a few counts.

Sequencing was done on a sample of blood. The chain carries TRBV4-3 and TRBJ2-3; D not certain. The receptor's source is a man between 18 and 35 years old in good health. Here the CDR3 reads CASSREISPLRPTQYF. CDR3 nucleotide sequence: TGCGCCAGCAGCCGAGAGATCTCCCCTCTCCGCCCGACGCAGTATTTT.